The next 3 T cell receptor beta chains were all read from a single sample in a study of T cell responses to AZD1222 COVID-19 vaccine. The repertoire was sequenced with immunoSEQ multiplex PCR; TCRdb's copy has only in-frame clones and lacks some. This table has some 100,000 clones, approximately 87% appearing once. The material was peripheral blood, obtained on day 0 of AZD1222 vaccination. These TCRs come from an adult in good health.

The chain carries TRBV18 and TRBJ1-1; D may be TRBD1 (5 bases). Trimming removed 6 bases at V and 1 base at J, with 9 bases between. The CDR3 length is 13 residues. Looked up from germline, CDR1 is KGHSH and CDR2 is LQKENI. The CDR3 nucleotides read TGTGCCAGCTCCAGGCAGGGGAACACTGAAGCTTTCTTT. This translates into CASSRQGNTEAFF.

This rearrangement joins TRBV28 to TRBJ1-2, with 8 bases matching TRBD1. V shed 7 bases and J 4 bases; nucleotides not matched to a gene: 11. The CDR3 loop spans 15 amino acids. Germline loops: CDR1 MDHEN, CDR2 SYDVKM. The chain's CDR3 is CASTPPGQGAYGYTF. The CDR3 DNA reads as TGTGCCAGCACCCCCCCCGGGCAGGGGGCCTATGGCTACACCTTC.

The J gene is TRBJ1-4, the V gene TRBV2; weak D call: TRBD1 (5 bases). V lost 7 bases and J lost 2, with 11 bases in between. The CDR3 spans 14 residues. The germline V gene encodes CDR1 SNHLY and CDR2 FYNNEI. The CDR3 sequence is CASTMGVTNEKLFF. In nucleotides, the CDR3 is TGTGCCAGCACCATGGGGGTGACTAATGAAAAACTGTTTTTT.